Presented here are 25 T cell receptor beta chains from one specimen sequenced in a study of human T cells and chemical hapten exposure. Each CDR3 protein is one row after TCRdb ran MiXCR on the RACE reads. This sample has some 120,000 distinct CDR3 sequences, with 12% found just once. The sample's time point: patch test 1, 2 weeks after DPC sensitization. Noted treatment: therapeutic diphenylcyclopropenone sensitization with weekly scalp DPC. Source: whole blood, taken in connection with sensitization to the hapten diphenylcyclopropenone (DPC). The receptors were gathered from a woman between 45 and 65 years old with alopecia areata. Some clones in this sample may be carry-over from other donors' samples.

The chain couples TRBV4-3 to TRBJ2-5; D uncertain. This CDR3 comprises 15 residues. Germline CDR1 and CDR2: LGHNA and YSLEER. V shed 0 bases and J shed 5 bases, with 13 bases lying between them. CDR3 amino acids: CASSQDFPRRETQYF. The CDR3 DNA reads TGCGCCAGCAGCCAAGATTTCCCCAGGCGGGAGACCCAGTACTTC.

This clonotype was seen repeatedly, ten times or more. J is TRBJ2-3 and V is TRBV19; the match to TRBD1 covers 7 bases. V gave up 4 bases and J gave up 3 bases; unmatched junction bases: 4. Germline V gene lookup returns CDR1 LNHDA and CDR2 SQIVND (reference sequence). The CDR3 runs to 14 residues. CDR3 nucleotide sequence: TGTGCCAGTAGTAATGAGGGGGCAACAGATACGCAGTATTTT. Its translation is CASSNEGATDTQYF.

This clonotype was found many times. In nucleotides, the CDR3 is TGTGCCAGCACTAAAACAGGGGGGAAAGCTTTCTTT. It translates to CASTKTGGKAFF. V is TRBV28 and J is TRBJ1-1; the match to TRBD1 covers 8 bases. Germline CDR1 reads MDHEN; CDR2 reads SYDVKM. CDR3 length: 12 amino acids. V was clipped by 7 bases and J by 9 bases; unmatched bases: 7.

The chain combines TRBV28 with TRBJ2-1; D is unclear. The CDR3 is made up of 14 amino acids. Deletions cut 3 bases from V and 8 bases from J, with 14 bases between. Germline assignment: CDR1 MDHEN and CDR2 SYDVKM. For the CDR3, the DNA is TGTGCCAGCAGTTTTTGGTCAGGTGGGCATGAGCAGTTCTTC. It encodes CASSFWSGGHEQFF.

The chain has TRBV18 and TRBJ1-5, with TRBD1 identical over 7 bases. CDR3 size: 19 residues. CDR1 is KGHSH, CDR2 LQKENI, per germline. Losses at the gene ends were 4 bases for V and 0 bases for J; bases not matched to a gene: 15. CDR3 DNA sequence: TGTGCCAGCTCACGCACCCTTATACTAGACAGGGCTAGCAATCAGCCCCAGCATTTT. Amino acid sequence: CASSRTLILDRASNQPQHF.

This chain links TRBV19 with TRBJ2-3, with a possible D match to TRBD2 (6 bases). The CDR3 runs 16 residues. Germline-derived CDR1 and CDR2 are LNHDA and SQIVND (reference sequence). Trimming removed 5 bases at V and 3 bases at J, with 18 bases between. The CDR3 region is CASSPDRDFGTDTQYF. The CDR3, as DNA: TGTGCCAGTAGTCCAGACCGGGACTTTGGAACAGATACGCAGTATTTT.

The chain combines TRBV19 with TRBJ1-5, with 9 bases identical to TRBD1. Germline trimming cut 5 bases from V and 3 bases from J; bases unmatched to any gene: 8. Germline V gene data show CDR1 as LNHDA and CDR2 as SQIVND (reference sequence). The CDR3 is 16 amino acids. The CDR3 here is CASSGDRGGHNQPQHF. The CDR3 DNA is TGTGCCAGTAGTGGCGACAGGGGGGGGCACAATCAGCCCCAGCATTTT.

The table lists this clonotype with a few counts. The CDR3 DNA reads as TGCAGCGTTGAAGATCGGAGGAGGGCTTTCTTT. As protein: CSVEDRRRAFF. The V call is TRBV29-1, the J call TRBJ1-1; D is ambiguous. The CDR3 extends over 11 amino acids. The ends were cut back, 0 bases at V and 11 bases at J, with 10 bases in the middle. Germline V gene lookup returns CDR1 SQVTM and CDR2 ANQGSEA.

This clonotype appeared a few times. V gene TRBV3-1 combines with J gene TRBJ1-2; D uncertain. The germline V gene has CDR1 LGHDT and CDR2 YNNKEL (reference sequence). CDR3 size: 13 residues. V was shortened by 0 bases and J by 2 bases, with 4 bases between the two germline ends. The CDR3 spells CASSQELNYGYTF. Here the CDR3 DNA reads TGTGCCAGCAGCCAAGAATTAAACTATGGCTACACCTTC. The full variable domain, its missing parts supplied by reference TRBV3-1 and TRBJ1-2, is DTAVSQTPKYLVTQMGNDKSIKCEQNLGHDTMYWYKQDSKKFLKIMFSYNNKELIINETVPNRFSPKSPDKAHLNLHINSLELGDSAVYFCASSQELNYGYTFGSGTRLTVV.

This clonotype has a handful of counts. The chain uses TRBV18 and TRBJ1-6; no reliable D call. Trimming removed 3 bases at V and 7 bases at J, with 10 bases between. CDR1 is KGHSH, CDR2 LQKENI, per germline. This CDR3 region has 14 residues. CDR3 amino acids: CASSPEQKNSPLHF. CDR3 sequence (DNA): TGTGCCAGCTCACCCGAACAGAAAAATTCACCCCTCCACTTT.

This clonotype was picked up many times. This chain joins TRBV10-2 and TRBJ2-3; 12 nucleotides line up with TRBD2. Germline CDR1 reads WSHSY; CDR2 reads SAAADI. V gave up 10 bases and J gave up 6 bases; unmatched junction bases: 11. The CDR3 spans 15 residues. The CDR3, as DNA: TGCGCCACCCTCAGGACTAGCGGGGTGTCGGATACGCAGTATTTT. Protein product: CATLRTSGVSDTQYF.

This clonotype showed up many times. The CDR3 loop reads CASSPSRDRDNTIYF. The CDR3 coding sequence is TGTGCCAGCAGCCCGTCCCGGGACAGGGACAACACCATATATTTT. The chain couples TRBV16 to TRBJ1-3; 9 bases line up with TRBD1. J was trimmed by 7 bases and V by 4 bases; bases with no gene match: 8. This CDR3 contains 15 residues. Germline V gene data show CDR1 as KGHSY and CDR2 as FQNENV.

This clonotype was detected a few times. This rearrangement joins TRBV19 to TRBJ1-4, with 7 bases lining up with TRBD1. The CDR3 loop spans 16 amino acids. The V segment lost 5 bases and the J segment 5 bases; nucleotides outside the gene matches: 11. Per germline, CDR1 LNHDA and CDR2 SQIVND (reference sequence). In DNA, the CDR3 is TGTGCCAGTAGTCCCCTCAGGGGACAGAGGAATGAAAAACTGTTTTTT. Protein: CASSPLRGQRNEKLFF.

The genes are TRBV28 and TRBJ1-1; D unresolved. The CDR3 has 11 amino acids. CDR1 is MDHEN and CDR2 is SYDVKM in the germline V gene. Trimming cost V 10 bases and J 8 bases, with 14 bases left between them. The CDR3 protein is CATTLRGEAFF. The CDR3 coding sequence is TGTGCCACCACCCTACGGGGAGAAGCTTTCTTT.

This clonotype was seen repeatedly, ten times or more. The rearrangement uses TRBV2 and TRBJ2-2; no firm D call. V was trimmed by 6 bases and J by 2 bases, leaving 4 bases between them. There are 12 residues in the CDR3. Germline lookup yields CDR1 SNHLY and CDR2 FYNNEI. CDR3 region: CASRSNTGELFF. CDR3 nucleotides: TGTGCCAGCAGGTCAAACACCGGGGAGCTGTTTTTT.

This clonotype was seen only a few times. The chain employs TRBV11-2 and TRBJ1-3, with 8 bases identical to TRBD1. Germline CDR1 reads SGHAT; CDR2 reads FQNNGV. V lost 4 bases and J lost 3; bases outside the gene matches: 5. The length of the CDR3 is 15 residues. The CDR3 is CASSSRTGFGNTIYF. The DNA of the CDR3 is TGTGCCAGCAGCTCAAGGACAGGGTTTGGAAACACCATATATTTT.

In nucleotides, the CDR3 is TGTGCCAGCAGCAACGGGACTCCACAAGAGACCCAGTACTTC. Translated: CASSNGTPQETQYF. This rearrangement joins TRBV21-1 to TRBJ2-5; TRBD2 reflects the table's D call only, with no check against the DNA. TRBV21-1 is described as a pseudogene. The CDR3 loop spans 14 amino acids.

The table lists this clonotype with many counts. The chain has TRBV12-3 or TRBV12-4 and TRBJ2-7, with D perhaps matching TRBD1 (6 bases). The length of the CDR3 is 13 residues. Between the trimmed V and J ends, which lost 4 bases and 3 bases, there was a span of 10 bases. The CDR3 here is CASSWGPDYEQYF. Written as DNA, the CDR3 is TGTGCCAGCAGTTGGGGGCCCGACTACGAGCAGTACTTC.

This chain connects TRBV5-1 to TRBJ2-7; D is uncertain. The CDR3 totals 14 residues. Between the trimmed V and J ends, which lost 1 base and 2 bases, there was a span of 10 bases. From germline, CDR1 is SGHRS and CDR2 YFSETQ. The chain's CDR3 is CASSLSAGTYEQYF. The CDR3 DNA sequence: TGCGCCAGCAGCTTGAGTGCAGGCACCTACGAGCAGTACTTC.

This clonotype was found a few times. The chain joins TRBV10-3 to TRBJ2-3, with no clear D. The CDR3 spans 12 residues. Trimming pared 5 bases from V and 2 bases from J, leaving 5 bases between. Looked up from germline, CDR1 is ENHRY and CDR2 is SYGVKD. The CDR3 bases are TGTGCCATCAGTCTGACCACAGATACGCAGTATTTT. Protein product: CAISLTTDTQYF.

This clonotype showed up just a few times. The chain joins TRBV5-1 to TRBJ2-2; D is possibly TRBD1 (5 bases). Germline V CDR1 and CDR2: SGHRS, YFSETQ. The CDR3 runs to 14 residues. Deletions cut 2 bases from V and 4 bases from J, with 9 bases between. The CDR3 DNA is TGCGCCAGCAGCTTCCAGGGTCGCACCGGGGAGCTGTTTTTT. Translation gives CASSFQGRTGELFF.

The chain employs TRBV11-2 and TRBJ1-1; 7 positions match TRBD1. The germline gives CDR1 SGHAT, CDR2 FQNNGV. Trimming took 3 bases from V and 1 from J; bases not matched to a gene: 11. The CDR3 length is 17 residues. CDR3 sequence (DNA): TGTGCCAGCAGCTTGGTGGGGCAGGGGGTATCGAACACTGAAGCTTTCTTT. Protein product: CASSLVGQGVSNTEAFF.

This clonotype turned up a few times. The chain is built from TRBV7-6 and TRBJ2-3; D is ambiguous. CDR3 length equals 14 residues. Trimming stripped 4 bases from V and 4 bases from J, with 12 bases between. Germline V gene sequence: CDR1 SGHVS, CDR2 FNYEAQ. CDR3 bases: TGTGCCAGCAGCTCCAACTCGGTCGCAGATACGCAGTATTTT. Translated: CASSSNSVADTQYF.

This clonotype was seen many times. The chain employs TRBV9 and TRBJ1-4, with TRBD1 matching over 9 bases. The V gene's germline CDR1 is SGDLS and CDR2 YYNGEE. The ends lost 3 bases at V and 2 bases at J; junction bases unmatched: 5. The CDR3 is made up of 16 amino acids. This CDR3 is CASSAGTGHTNEKLFF. The CDR3 DNA follows: TGTGCCAGCAGCGCCGGGACAGGGCATACTAATGAAAAACTGTTTTTT.

There are a few counts of this clonotype. The chain recombines TRBV2 with TRBJ1-5, with D tentatively TRBD1 (5 bases). Germline CDR1 is SNHLY and CDR2 is FYNNEI. With 11 bases removed from V and 2 bases from J, the gap between germline ends came to 13 bases. CDR3 length equals 13 residues. DNA of the CDR3: TGTGCCTCGGGGGGTAGGGGCAATCAGCCCCAGCATTTT. Its protein is CASGGRGNQPQHF.